The present T cell receptor beta chain was sequenced within a study of regulatory T cells in long-lasting Graves disease. The study, taken as a whole, reports: Thyroid tissue was not sampled; only peripheral blood was.

Comment on this clonotype: Its antigen is as yet unknown.

Time point meaning: newly diagnosed GD, antithyroid drugs for less than 3 months. Isolated PBMC RNA provided the starting material for the TCR library. As collected, the peripheral blood samples measured 7 to 9.5 milliliters each and went into EDTA tubes. Construction of TCR beta libraries relied on iRepertoire HTBI primers and on Arm-PCR targeting CDR3 regions. Each CDR3 protein is one row after TCRdb ran MiXCR on the multiplex PCR reads. The repertoire holds about 460,000 distinct CDR3 sequences, with 13% to 15% as singletons. V was pared by 5 bases and J by 2 bases, with 9 bases of the junction left unmatched. This CDR3 has 18 residues. CDR1 SEHNR and CDR2 FQNEAQ come from the germline V gene (reference sequence). The same sample was also studied in work on T cells in Graves' hyperthyroidism and ophthalmopathy. That publication notes: A 13 V-J signature model discriminated ophthalmopathy versus stable hyperthyroidism.

This chain joins TRBV7-9 and TRBJ2-2; 12 nucleotides agree with TRBD1. The source material was peripheral blood mononuclear cells (PBMCs), sampled at new diagnosis, from a patient treated with antithyroid drugs. The sequence was collected from a woman aged 50 to 60 with Graves disease. CDR3 nucleotide sequence: TGTGCCAGCAGCCTCGCTCCGGGACAGGGGGCTAACACCGGGGAGCTGTTTTTT. It yields the protein CASSLAPGQGANTGELFF.